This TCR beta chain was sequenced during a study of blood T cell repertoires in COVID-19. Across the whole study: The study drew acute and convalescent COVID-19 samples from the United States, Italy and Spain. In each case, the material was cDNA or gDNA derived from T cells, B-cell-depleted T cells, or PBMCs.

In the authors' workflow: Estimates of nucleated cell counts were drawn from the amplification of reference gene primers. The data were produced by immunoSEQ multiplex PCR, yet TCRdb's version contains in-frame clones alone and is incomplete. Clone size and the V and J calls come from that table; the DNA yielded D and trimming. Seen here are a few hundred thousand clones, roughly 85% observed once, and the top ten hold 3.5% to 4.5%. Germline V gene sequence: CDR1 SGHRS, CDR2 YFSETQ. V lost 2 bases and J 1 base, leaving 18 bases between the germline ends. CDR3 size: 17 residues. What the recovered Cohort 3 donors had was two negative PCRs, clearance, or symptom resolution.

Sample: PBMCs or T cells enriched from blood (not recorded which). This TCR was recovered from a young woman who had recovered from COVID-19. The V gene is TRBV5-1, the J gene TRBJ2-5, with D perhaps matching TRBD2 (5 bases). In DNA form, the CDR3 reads TGCGCCAGCAGCTTATACCGTAGTGAGCGGTCCCAAGAGACCCAGTACTTC. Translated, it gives CASSLYRSERSQETQYF. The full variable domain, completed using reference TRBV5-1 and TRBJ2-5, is KAGVTQTPRYLIKTRGQQVTLSCSPISGHRSVSWYQQTPGQGLQFLFEYFSETQRNKGNFPGRFSGRQFSNSRSEMNVSTLELGDSALYLCASSLYRSERSQETQYFGPGTRLLVL.